The clone carrying this T cell receptor (beta chain) was found many times. These data originate in a study of neurological immune-mediated disorders. From germline, CDR1 is SGHRS and CDR2 YFSETQ. Deletions cut 0 bases from V and 4 bases from J, with 10 bases between. The CDR3 extends over 14 amino acids. One entry per CDR3 protein, called by TCRdb with MiXCR from the 5' RACE reads. Among 75,000 to 95,000 distinct CDR3 sequences, 15% to 20% were seen once, and the ten largest hold 15% to 17%. V gene TRBV5-1 combines with J gene TRBJ1-1; no definite D call. Specimen: PBMCs. This TCR came from a woman between 35 and 50 years old in good health. CDR3 sequence reads: CASSLAGLATEAFF. CDR3 nucleotides: TGCGCCAGCAGCTTGGCCGGCTTGGCCACTGAAGCTTTCTTT.